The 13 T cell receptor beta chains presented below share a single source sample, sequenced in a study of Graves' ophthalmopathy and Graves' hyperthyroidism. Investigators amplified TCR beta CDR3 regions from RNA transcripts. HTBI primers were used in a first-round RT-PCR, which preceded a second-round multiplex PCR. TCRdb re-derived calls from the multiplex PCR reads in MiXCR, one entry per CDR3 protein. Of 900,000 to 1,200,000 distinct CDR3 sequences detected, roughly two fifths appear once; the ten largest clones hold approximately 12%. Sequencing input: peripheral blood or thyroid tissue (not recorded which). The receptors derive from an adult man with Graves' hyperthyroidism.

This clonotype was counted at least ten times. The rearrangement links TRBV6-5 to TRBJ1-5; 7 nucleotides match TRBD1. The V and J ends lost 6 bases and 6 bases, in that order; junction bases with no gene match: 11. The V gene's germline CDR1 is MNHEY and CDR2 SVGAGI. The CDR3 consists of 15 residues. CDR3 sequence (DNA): TGTGCCAGCAGCCTTACGGGAGGGGGCATTCAGCCCCAGCATTTT. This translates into CASSLTGGGIQPQHF.

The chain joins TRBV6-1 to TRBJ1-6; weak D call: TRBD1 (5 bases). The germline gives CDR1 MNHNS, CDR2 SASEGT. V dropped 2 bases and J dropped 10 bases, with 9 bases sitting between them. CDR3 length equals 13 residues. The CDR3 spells CASSERDGSPLHF. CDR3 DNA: TGTGCCAGCAGTGAAAGGGACGGCTCACCCCTCCACTTT.

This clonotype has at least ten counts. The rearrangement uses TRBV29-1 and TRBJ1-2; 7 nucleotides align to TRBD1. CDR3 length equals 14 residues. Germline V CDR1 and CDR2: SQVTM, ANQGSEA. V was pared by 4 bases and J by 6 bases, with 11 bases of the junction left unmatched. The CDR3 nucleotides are TGCAGCGTTGCCGGAGGGGGCACGATAGATGGCTACACCTTC. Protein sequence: CSVAGGGTIDGYTF.

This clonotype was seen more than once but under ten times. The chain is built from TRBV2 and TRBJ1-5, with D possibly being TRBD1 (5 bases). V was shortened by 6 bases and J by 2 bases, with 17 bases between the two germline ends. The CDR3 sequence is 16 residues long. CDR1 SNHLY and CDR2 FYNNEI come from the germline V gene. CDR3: CASRGGTGEGNQPQHF. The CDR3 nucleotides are TGTGCCAGCAGGGGGGGAACTGGGGAGGGCAATCAGCCCCAGCATTTT.

CDR3 amino acids: CSVESPTSGSFNEQYF. CDR3 nucleotide sequence: TGCAGCGTTGAATCTCCGACTAGCGGGAGTTTCAATGAGCAGTACTTC. The chain joins TRBV29-1 to TRBJ2-7, with TRBD2 matching 12 bases. This CDR3 has 16 residues. From germline, CDR1 is SQVTM and CDR2 ANQGSEA. The J segment lost 7 bases and the V segment lost 2 bases, leaving 12 bases of the junction unmatched.

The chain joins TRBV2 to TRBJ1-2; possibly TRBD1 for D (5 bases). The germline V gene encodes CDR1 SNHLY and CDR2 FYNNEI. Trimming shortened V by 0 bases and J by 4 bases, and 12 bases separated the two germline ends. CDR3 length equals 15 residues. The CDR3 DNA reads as TGTGCCAGCAGTGAAGCCGATGGACATACCTATGGCTACACCTTC. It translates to CASSEADGHTYGYTF.

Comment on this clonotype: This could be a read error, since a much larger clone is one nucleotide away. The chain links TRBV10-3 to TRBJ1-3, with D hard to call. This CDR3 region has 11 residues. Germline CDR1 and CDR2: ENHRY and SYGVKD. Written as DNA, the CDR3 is TGTGCCATCAGAAATGGAAACACCACATATTTT. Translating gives CAIRNGNTTYF.

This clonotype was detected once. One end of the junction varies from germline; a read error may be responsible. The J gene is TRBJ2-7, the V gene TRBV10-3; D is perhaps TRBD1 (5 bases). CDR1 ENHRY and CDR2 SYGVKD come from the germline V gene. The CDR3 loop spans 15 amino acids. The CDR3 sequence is CASSYFGHSDYEQYF. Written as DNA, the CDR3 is TGTGCCAGCAGTTACTTCGGACACTCGGACTACGAGCAGTACTTC.

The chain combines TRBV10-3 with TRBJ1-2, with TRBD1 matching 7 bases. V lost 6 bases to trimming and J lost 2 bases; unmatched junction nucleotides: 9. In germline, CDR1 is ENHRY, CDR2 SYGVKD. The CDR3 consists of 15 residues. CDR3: CAIRAATGRNYGYTF. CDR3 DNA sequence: TGTGCCATCAGAGCAGCGACAGGGCGAAACTATGGCTACACCTTC.

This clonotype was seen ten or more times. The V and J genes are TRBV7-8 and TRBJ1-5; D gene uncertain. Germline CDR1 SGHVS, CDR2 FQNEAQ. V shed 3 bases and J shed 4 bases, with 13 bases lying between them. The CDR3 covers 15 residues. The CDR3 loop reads CASSFRRVPNQPQHF. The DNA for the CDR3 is TGTGCCAGCAGCTTTAGGAGGGTCCCTAATCAGCCCCAGCATTTT.

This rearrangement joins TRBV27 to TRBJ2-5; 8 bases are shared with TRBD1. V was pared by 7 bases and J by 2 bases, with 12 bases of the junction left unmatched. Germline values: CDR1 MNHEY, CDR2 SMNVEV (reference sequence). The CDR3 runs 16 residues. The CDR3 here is CASKSQQGDGQETQYF. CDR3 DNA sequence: TGTGCCAGCAAATCGCAACAGGGGGATGGTCAAGAGACCCAGTACTTC.

CDR3 sequence reads: CSVFSPSGGYTF. CDR3 DNA sequence: TGCAGCGTGTTCTCTCCTTCGGGGGGCTACACCTTC. The chain has TRBV29-1 and TRBJ1-2; D uncertain. Trimming stripped 6 bases from V and 8 bases from J, with 16 bases between. This CDR3 is 12 amino acids long. The germline V gene encodes CDR1 SQVTM and CDR2 ANQGSEA.

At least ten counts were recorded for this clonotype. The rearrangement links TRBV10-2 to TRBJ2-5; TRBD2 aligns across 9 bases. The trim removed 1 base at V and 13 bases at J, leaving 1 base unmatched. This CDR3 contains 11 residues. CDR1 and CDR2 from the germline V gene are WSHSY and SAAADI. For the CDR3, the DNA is TGCGCCAGCAGTGAGTTAGCGGGGGTGTACTTC. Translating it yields CASSELAGVYF.